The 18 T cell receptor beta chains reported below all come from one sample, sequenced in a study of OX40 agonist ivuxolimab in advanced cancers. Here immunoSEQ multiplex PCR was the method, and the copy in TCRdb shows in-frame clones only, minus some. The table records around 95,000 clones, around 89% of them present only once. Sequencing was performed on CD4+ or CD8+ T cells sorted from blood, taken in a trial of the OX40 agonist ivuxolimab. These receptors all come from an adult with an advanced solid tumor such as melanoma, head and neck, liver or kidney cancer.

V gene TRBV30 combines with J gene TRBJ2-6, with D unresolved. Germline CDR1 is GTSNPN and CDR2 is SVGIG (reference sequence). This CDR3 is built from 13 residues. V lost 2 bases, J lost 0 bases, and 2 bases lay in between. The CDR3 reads CAWSHSGANVLTF. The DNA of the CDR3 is TGTGCCTGGAGTCACTCTGGGGCCAACGTCCTGACTTTC.

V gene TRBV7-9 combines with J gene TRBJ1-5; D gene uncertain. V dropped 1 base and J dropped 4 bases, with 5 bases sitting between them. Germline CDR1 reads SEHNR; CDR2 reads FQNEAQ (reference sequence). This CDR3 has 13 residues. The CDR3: CASSLVANQPQHF. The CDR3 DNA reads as TGTGCCAGCAGCTTAGTCGCAAATCAGCCCCAGCATTTT.

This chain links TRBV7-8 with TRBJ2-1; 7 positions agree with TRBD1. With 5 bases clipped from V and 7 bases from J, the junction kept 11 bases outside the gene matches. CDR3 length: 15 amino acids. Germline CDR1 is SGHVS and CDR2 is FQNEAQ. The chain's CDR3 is CASSPDRAGWNEQFF. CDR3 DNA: TGTGCCAGCAGCCCCGACAGGGCCGGATGGAATGAGCAGTTCTTC.

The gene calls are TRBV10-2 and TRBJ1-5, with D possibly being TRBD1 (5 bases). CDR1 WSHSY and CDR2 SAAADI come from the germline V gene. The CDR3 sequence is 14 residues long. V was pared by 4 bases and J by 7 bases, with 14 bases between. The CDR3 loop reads CASSVWAGRQPQHF. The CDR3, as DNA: TGCGCCAGCAGTGTCTGGGCGGGGCGGCAGCCCCAGCATTTT.

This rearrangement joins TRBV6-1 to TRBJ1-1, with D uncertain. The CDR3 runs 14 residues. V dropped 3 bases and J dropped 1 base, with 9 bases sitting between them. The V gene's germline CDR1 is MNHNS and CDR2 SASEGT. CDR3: CASSDPGPNTEAFF. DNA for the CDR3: TGTGCCAGCAGTGACCCAGGCCCGAACACTGAAGCTTTCTTT.

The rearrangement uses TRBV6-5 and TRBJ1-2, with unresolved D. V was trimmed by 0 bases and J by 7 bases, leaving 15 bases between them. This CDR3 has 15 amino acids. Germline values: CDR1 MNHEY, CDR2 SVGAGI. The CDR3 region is CASSYSTRGMGGYTF. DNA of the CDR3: TGTGCCAGCAGTTACTCGACCAGAGGGATGGGTGGCTACACCTTC.

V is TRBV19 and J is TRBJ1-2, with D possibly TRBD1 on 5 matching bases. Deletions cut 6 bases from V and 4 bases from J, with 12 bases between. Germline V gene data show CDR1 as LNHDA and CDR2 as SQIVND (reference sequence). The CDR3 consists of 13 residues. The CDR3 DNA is TGTGCCAGTAGCCCTGACACAGGCTATGGCTACACCTTC. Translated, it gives CASSPDTGYGYTF. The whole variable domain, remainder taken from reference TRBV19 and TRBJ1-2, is DGGITQSPKYLFRKEGQNVTLSCEQNLNHDAMYWYRQDPGQGLRLIYYSQIVNDFQKGDIAEGYSVSREKKESFPLTVTSAQKNPTAFYLCASSPDTGYGYTFGSGTRLTVV.

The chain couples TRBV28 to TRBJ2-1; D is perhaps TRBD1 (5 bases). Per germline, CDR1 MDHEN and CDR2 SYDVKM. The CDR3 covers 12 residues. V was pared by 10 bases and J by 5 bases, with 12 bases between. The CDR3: CATQLGDNEQFF. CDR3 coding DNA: TGTGCCACCCAGTTAGGGGACAATGAGCAGTTCTTC.

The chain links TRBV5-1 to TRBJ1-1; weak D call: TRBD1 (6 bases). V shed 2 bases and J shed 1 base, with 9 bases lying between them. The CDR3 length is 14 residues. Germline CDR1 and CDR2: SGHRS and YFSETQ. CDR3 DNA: TGCGCCAGCAGCTTACAGGGTAGGAACACTGAAGCTTTCTTT. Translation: CASSLQGRNTEAFF.

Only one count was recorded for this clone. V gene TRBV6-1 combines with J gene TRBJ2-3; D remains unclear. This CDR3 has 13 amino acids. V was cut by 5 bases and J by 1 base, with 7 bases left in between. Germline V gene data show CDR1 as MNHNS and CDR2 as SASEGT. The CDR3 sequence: CASSPRRTDTQYF. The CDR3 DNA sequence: TGTGCCAGCAGTCCAAGACGCACAGATACGCAGTATTTT.

The CDR3 coding sequence is TGTGCCATCAGTGAGGGGGGCAATTCACCCCTCCACTTT. Translating gives CAISEGGNSPLHF. The chain links TRBV10-3 to TRBJ1-6, with D possibly TRBD1 on 6 matching bases. This CDR3 has 13 residues. Trimming stripped 2 bases from V and 7 bases from J, with 6 bases between. Per germline, CDR1 ENHRY and CDR2 SYGVKD.

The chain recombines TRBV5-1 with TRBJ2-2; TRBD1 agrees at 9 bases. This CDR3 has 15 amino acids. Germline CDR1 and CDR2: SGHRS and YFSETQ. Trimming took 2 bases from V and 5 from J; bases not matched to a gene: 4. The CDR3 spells CASSLRDRVTGELFF. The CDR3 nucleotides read TGCGCCAGCAGCTTACGGGACAGGGTAACCGGGGAGCTGTTTTTT.

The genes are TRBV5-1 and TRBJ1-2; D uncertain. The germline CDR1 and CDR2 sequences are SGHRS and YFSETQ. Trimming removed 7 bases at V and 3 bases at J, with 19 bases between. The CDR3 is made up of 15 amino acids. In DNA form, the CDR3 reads TGCGCCAGCCAGCCCCGGGGAGGGCATGACTATGGCTACACCTTC. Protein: CASQPRGGHDYGYTF.

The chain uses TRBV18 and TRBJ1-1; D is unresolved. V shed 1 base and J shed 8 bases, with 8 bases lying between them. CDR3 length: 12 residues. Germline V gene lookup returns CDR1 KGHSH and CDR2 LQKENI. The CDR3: CASSPQGGEAFF. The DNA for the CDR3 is TGTGCCAGCTCACCACAGGGTGGGGAAGCTTTCTTT.

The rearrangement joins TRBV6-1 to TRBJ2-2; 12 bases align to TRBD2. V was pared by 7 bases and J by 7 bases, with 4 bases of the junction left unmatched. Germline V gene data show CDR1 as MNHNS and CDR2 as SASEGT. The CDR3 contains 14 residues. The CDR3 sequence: CASNALAGGGELFF. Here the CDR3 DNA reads TGTGCCAGCAATGCACTAGCGGGGGGCGGGGAGCTGTTTTTT.

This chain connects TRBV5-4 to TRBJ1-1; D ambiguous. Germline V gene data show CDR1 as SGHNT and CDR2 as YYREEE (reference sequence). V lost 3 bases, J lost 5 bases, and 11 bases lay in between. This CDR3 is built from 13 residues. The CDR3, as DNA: TGTGCCAGCAGCTCAACGGCACTTACTGAAGCTTTCTTT. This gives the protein CASSSTALTEAFF.

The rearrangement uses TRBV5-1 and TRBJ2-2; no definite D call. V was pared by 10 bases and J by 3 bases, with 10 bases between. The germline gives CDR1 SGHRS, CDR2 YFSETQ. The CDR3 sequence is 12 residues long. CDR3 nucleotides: TGCGCCTCCAGCCGTGACACCGGGGAGCTGTTTTTT. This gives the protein CASSRDTGELFF.

The CDR3 DNA sequence: TGTGCCAGCAGCTCGGGGGGGGCTGGGTATGGCTACACCTTC. Translating gives CASSSGGAGYGYTF. The V call is TRBV5-4, the J call TRBJ1-2; possible D gene TRBD1, 6 bases. The CDR3 spans 14 residues. Germline assignment: CDR1 SGHNT and CDR2 YYREEE (reference sequence). Trimming took 3 bases from V and 5 from J, leaving 14 bases between them. Combining the CDR3 with reference TRBV5-4 and TRBJ1-2 gives the whole variable domain ETGVTQSPTHLIKTRGQQVTLRCSSQSGHNTVSWYQQALGQGPQFIFQYYREEENGRGNFPPRFSGLQFPNYSSELNVNALELDDSALYLCASSSGGAGYGYTFGSGTRLTVV.